This TCR beta chain was sequenced during a study of T cell responses to AZD1222 COVID-19 vaccine. Study-wide results and caveats: With two AZD1222 doses given, Spike-specific TCR breadth and depth both rose.

Germline values: CDR1 SNHLY, CDR2 FYNNEI. The V gene lost 8 bases and the J gene lost 2 bases, with 14 bases spanning the gap. The CDR3 is 14 residues long. As concerns this clone: No antigen is known for it.

Profiled with immunoSEQ multiplex PCR; TCRdb holds only in-frame clones, not every one. The sample consists of 150,000 to 200,000 clones, 92% of them appearing once. The chain carries TRBV2 and TRBJ2-3; D gene ambiguous. This clonotype was obtained from an adult in good health. The input for sequencing was peripheral blood, taken on day 0 of AZD1222 vaccination. The CDR3 loop reads CASGQVIFTDTQYF. In nucleotides, the CDR3 is TGTGCCAGCGGCCAAGTAATCTTCACAGATACGCAGTATTTT.